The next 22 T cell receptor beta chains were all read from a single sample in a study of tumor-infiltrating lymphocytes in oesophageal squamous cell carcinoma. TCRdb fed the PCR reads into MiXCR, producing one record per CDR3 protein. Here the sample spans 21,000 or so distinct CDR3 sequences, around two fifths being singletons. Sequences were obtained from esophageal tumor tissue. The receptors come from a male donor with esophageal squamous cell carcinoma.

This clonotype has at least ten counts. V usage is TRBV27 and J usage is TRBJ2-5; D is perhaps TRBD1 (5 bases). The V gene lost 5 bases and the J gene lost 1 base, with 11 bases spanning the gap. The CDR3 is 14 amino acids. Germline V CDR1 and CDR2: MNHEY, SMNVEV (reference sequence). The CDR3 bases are TGTGCCAGCAGTCCCAGGGTCCTCCAAGAGACCCAGTACTTC. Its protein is CASSPRVLQETQYF.

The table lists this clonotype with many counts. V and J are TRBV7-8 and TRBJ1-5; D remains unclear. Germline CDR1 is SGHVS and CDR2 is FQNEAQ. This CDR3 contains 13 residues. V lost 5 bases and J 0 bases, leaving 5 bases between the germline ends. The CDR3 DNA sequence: TGTGCCAGCAGCGTATTTAGCAATCAGCCCCAGCATTTT. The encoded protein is CASSVFSNQPQHF.

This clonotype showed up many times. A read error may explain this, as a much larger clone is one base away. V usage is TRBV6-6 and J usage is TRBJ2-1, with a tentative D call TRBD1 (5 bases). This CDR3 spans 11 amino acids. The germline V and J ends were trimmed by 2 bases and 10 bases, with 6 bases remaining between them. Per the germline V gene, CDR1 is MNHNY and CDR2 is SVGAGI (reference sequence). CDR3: CASSYRGEQFF. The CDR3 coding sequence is TGTGCCAGCAGTTACAGGGGCGAGCAGTTCTTC.

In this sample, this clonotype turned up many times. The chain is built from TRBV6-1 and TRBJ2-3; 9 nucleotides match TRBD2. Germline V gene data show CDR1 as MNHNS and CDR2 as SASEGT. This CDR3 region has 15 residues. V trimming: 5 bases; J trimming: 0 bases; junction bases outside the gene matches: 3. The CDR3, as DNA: TGTGCCAGCAGTAAGACTAGCGGTAGCACAGATACGCAGTATTTT. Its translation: CASSKTSGSTDTQYF.

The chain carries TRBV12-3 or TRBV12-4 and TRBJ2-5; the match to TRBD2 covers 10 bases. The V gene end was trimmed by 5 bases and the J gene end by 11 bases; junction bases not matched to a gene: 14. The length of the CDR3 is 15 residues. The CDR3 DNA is TGTGCCAGCAGTCTAAGGACTAGCGGAGACAATGAGCAGTACTTC. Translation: CASSLRTSGDNEQYF.

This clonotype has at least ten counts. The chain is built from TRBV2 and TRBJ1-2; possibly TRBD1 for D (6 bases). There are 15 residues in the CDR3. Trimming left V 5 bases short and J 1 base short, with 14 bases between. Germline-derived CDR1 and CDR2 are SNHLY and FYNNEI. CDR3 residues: CASSPDRRSNYGYTF. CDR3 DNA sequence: TGTGCCAGCAGTCCTGACAGGAGAAGTAACTATGGCTACACCTTC.

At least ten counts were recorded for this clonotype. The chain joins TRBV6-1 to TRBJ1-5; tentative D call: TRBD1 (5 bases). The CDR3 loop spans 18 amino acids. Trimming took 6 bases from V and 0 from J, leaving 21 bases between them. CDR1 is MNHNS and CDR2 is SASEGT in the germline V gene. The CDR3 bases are TGTGCCAGCAGGATGGGGGGGGTACTTCTCAATAGCAATCAGCCCCAGCATTTT. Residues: CASRMGGVLLNSNQPQHF.

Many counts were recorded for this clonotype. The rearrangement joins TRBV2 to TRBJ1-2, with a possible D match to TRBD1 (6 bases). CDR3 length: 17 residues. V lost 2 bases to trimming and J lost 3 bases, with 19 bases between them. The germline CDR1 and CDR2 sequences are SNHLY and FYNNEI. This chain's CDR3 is CASSEYAGDGGDYGYTF. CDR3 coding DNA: TGTGCCAGCAGTGAATATGCAGGGGACGGGGGAGACTATGGCTACACCTTC.

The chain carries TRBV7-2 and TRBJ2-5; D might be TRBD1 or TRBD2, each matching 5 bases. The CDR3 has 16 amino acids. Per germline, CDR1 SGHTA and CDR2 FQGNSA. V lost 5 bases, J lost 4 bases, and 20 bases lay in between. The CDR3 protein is CASSPTLFRGRETQYF. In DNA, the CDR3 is TGTGCCAGCAGCCCCACCCTTTTCCGGGGACGAGAGACCCAGTACTTC.

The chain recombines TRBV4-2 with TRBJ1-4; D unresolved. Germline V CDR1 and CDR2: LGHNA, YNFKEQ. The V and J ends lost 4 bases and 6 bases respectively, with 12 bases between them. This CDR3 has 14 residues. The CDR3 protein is CASSPQAKDEKLFF. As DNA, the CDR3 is TGTGCCAGCAGCCCCCAGGCGAAGGATGAAAAACTGTTTTTT.

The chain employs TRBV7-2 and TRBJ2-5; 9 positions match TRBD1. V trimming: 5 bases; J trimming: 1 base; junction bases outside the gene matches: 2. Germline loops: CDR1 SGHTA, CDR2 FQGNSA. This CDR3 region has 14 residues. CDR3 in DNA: TGTGCCAGCAGCCGGGACAGGGTCCAAGAGACCCAGTACTTC. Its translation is CASSRDRVQETQYF.

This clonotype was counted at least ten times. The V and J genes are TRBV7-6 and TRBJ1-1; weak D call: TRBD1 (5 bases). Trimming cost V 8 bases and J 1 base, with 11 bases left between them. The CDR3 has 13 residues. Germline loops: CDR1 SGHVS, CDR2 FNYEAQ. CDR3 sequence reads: CASRVGPNTEAFF. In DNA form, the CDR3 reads TGTGCCAGCCGGGTGGGGCCGAACACTGAAGCTTTCTTT.

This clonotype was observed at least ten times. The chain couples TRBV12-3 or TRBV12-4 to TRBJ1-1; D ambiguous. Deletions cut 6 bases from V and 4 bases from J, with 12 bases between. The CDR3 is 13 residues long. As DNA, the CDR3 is TGTGCCAGCAGGTCAGGAGGAGGCACTGAAGCTTTCTTT. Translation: CASRSGGGTEAFF.

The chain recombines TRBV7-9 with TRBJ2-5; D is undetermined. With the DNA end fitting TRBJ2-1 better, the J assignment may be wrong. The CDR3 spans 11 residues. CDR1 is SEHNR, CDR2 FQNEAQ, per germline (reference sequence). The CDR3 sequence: CASSLINEQFF. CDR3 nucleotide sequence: TGTGCCAGCAGCTTAATCAATGAGCAGTTCTTC.

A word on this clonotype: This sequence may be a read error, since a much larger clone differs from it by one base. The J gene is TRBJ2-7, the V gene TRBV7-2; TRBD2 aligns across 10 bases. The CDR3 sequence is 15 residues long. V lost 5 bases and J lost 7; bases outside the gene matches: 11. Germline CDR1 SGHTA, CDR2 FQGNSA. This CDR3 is CASSDTSGNYNEQYF. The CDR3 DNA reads TGTGCCAGCAGCGATACTAGCGGGAACTACAATGAGCAGTACTTC.

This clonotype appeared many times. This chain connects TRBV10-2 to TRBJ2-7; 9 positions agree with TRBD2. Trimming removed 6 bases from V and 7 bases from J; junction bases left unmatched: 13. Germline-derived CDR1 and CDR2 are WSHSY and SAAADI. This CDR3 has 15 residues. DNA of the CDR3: TGCGCCAGCAGGTCGACTAGCGGAACTACGTATGAGCAGTACTTC. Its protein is CASRSTSGTTYEQYF.

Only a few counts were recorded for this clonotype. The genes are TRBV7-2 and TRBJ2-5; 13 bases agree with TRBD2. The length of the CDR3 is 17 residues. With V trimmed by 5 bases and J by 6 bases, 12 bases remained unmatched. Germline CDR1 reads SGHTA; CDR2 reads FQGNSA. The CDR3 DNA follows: TGTGCCAGCAGCCAGGGACTAGCGGGAACAGTCGGGAAGACCCAGTACTTC. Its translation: CASSQGLAGTVGKTQYF. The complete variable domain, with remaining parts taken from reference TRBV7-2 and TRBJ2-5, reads GAGVSQSPSNKVTEKGKDVELRCDPISGHTALYWYRQSLGQGLEFLIYFQGNSAPDKSGLPSDRFSAERTGGSVSTLTIQRTQQEDSAVYLCASSQGLAGTVGKTQYFGPGTRLLVL.

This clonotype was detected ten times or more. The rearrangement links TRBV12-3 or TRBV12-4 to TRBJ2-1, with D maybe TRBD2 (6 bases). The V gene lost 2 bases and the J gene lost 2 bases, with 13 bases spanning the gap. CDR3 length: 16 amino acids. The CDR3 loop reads CASSLWGEAAYNEQFF. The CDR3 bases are TGTGCCAGCAGTTTATGGGGGGAGGCGGCCTACAATGAGCAGTTCTTC.

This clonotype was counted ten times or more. CDR3 residues: CASSLKAGGTGELFF. DNA for the CDR3: TGTGCCAGCAGCTTAAAGGCGGGAGGTACCGGGGAGCTGTTTTTT. The chain couples TRBV7-3 to TRBJ2-2; 8 positions match TRBD2. V shed 1 base, J shed 5 bases, and the junction held 3 bases outside the gene matches. Germline CDR1 and CDR2: SGHTA and FQGTGA. This CDR3 region has 15 residues.

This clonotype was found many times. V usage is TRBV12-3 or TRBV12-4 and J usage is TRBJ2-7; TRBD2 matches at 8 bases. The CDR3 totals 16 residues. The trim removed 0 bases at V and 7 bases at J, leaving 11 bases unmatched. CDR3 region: CASSLAVPGLGFEQYF. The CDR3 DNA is TGTGCCAGCAGTTTAGCTGTCCCGGGACTAGGGTTTGAGCAGTACTTC.

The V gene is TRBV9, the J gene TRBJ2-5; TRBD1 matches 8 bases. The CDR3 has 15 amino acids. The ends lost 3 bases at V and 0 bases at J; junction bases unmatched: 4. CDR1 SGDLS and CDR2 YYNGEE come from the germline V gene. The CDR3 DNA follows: TGTGCCAGCAGCGCCTGGACAGGGTACCAAGAGACCCAGTACTTC. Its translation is CASSAWTGYQETQYF.

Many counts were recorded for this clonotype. CDR3 bases: TGCGCCAGCAGTCCCGTCTCTCTCTCCTCCTACGAGCAGTACTTC. Translated: CASSPVSLSSYEQYF. The chain joins TRBV23-1 to TRBJ2-7; D ambiguous. TRBV23-1 has ORF status, its function being uncertain. The CDR3 loop spans 15 amino acids. Trimming took off 4 bases at V and 0 bases at J, with 13 bases between the two ends.